The 20 T cell receptor beta chains below were found in one sample sequenced in a study of brain metastases from non-small cell lung cancer (dated by TCRdb to between 2019 and 2020). The library was made by the immunoSEQ multiplex PCR assay. What TCRdb holds here is the immuneACCESS table cut down to in-frame rearrangements. Part of the clones is not present; checked against another copy, under half of the missing clones reflect an unresolved V gene, and the others are unexplained. The sample includes roughly 5,000 clones, with 70% to 80% observed a single time. The ten largest clones capture around 6% of the sample. The sequenced sample consisted of primary lung tumor tissue. The sample's cell subset or site label, decoded: primary lung tumor paired with brain metastasis. The receptors here all came from a donor aged 40 or over with non-small cell lung cancer.

The V call is TRBV30, the J call TRBJ2-4; either TRBD1 or TRBD2 may fit D (5 bases each). Germline V gives CDR1 GTSNPN, CDR2 SVGIG (reference sequence). V gave up 4 bases and J gave up 5 bases, with 12 bases separating them. There are 13 residues in the CDR3. The DNA of the CDR3 is TGTGCCTGGATTGGCAGGGACCAAAACATTCAGTACTTC. The encoded protein is CAWIGRDQNIQYF.

This chain joins TRBV12-3 or TRBV12-4 and TRBJ1-2; the D gene is possibly TRBD1 (5 bases). Trimming pared 3 bases from V and 8 bases from J, leaving 13 bases between. This CDR3 has 13 residues. DNA of the CDR3: TGTGCCAGCAGTTTCGGGGCAGGGTCGGGCTACACCTTC. Encoded protein: CASSFGAGSGYTF.

This chain links TRBV3-1 (or the pseudogene TRBV3-2) with TRBJ2-2; TRBD2 aligns across 12 bases. CDR3 length: 20 residues. Trimming removed 0 bases from V and 7 bases from J; junction bases left unmatched: 15. CDR1 and CDR2 (germline): LGHDT, YNNKEL (reference sequence). The CDR3 DNA reads as TGTGCCAGCAGCCAAGATCGGTCGAGACTAGCGGGGGTCCGTGTCGGGGAGCTGTTTTTT. Protein product: CASSQDRSRLAGVRVGELFF.

Worth noting for this clone: An end of the junction does not agree with germline; a read error may underlie this. The gene calls are TRBV6-5 and TRBJ2-7; perhaps TRBD2 as D (7 bases). CDR1 and CDR2 from the germline V gene are MNHEY and SVGAGI. The CDR3 sequence is 15 residues long. DNA of the CDR3: TGTGTCAGCACCTACCCCCATCGGGGGGCCCACGAGCAGTACTTC. Residues: CVSTYPHRGAHEQYF.

The gene calls are TRBV2 and TRBJ1-6; D gene ambiguous. From germline, CDR1 is SNHLY and CDR2 FYNNEI. The germline V and J ends were trimmed by 8 bases and 5 bases, with 7 bases remaining between them. This CDR3 contains 12 residues. The CDR3 loop reads CASRQNNSPLHF. The DNA of the CDR3 is TGTGCCAGCCGGCAGAATAATTCACCCCTCCACTTT.

The chain joins TRBV18 to TRBJ2-3; 12 nucleotides agree with TRBD2. This CDR3 spans 17 amino acids. The V gene's germline CDR1 is KGHSH and CDR2 LQKENI. V was clipped by 6 bases and J by 5 bases; unmatched bases: 12. CDR3 sequence reads: CASSPSSGGAWGDTQYF. The CDR3 nucleotides are TGTGCCAGCTCGCCCTCTAGCGGGGGGGCCTGGGGAGATACGCAGTATTTT.

There are a few counts of this clone. Compared with germline, one end of the junction differs, possibly owing to a read error. The rearrangement joins TRBV6-2 or TRBV6-3 to TRBJ2-7; D gene ambiguous. Germline V CDR1 and CDR2: MNHEY, SVGEGT. There are 13 residues in the CDR3. Here the CDR3 reads CASNYSASAEQYF. The CDR3 DNA follows: TGTGCCAGCAATTACTCGGCCAGTGCCGAGCAGTACTTC.

Concerning this clone itself: The junction and the germline gene differ at one end; a read error may be behind it. Other DNA variants within this sample encode the same CDR3. The chain combines TRBV2 with TRBJ1-5; 7 nucleotides agree with TRBD1. Germline CDR1 reads SNHLY; CDR2 reads FYNNEI. The CDR3 contains 15 residues. CDR3 DNA sequence: TGTGCCAGCAGTCGACAGGGACTAGGCAATCAACCCCAGCATTTT. Translated: CASSRQGLGNQPQHF.

CDR3 nucleotide sequence: TGTGCCACCAGTGATTTCTATGATGGAGGGGCCGCGTACGCCTATGGCTACACCTTC. It specifies CATSDFYDGGAAYAYGYTF. This chain joins TRBV24-1 and TRBJ1-2; possible D gene TRBD1, 5 bases. Trimming stripped 1 base from V and 4 bases from J, with 24 bases between. CDR3 length: 19 amino acids. The germline CDR1 and CDR2 sequences are KGHDR and SFDVKD.

This clone appeared a few times. This chain joins TRBV6-5 and TRBJ2-2, with 7 bases matching TRBD1. Germline values: CDR1 MNHEY, CDR2 SVGAGI. The CDR3 is 15 residues long. Trimming at V came to 1 base and at J to 5 bases, leaving 4 bases not matched to a gene. The CDR3 loop is CASSYFSQGTGELFF. The CDR3 DNA follows: TGTGCCAGCAGTTACTTCTCACAGGGGACCGGGGAGCTGTTTTTT.

This clone was found a few times. The V and J genes are TRBV4-1 and TRBJ1-5; D unresolved. This CDR3 has 16 amino acids. From germline, CDR1 is MGHRA and CDR2 YSYEKL. The V gene lost 1 base and the J gene lost 2 bases, with 12 bases spanning the gap. The CDR3 DNA follows: TGCGCCAGCAGCCAAGTGCTGGTGTCAGGCAATCAGCCCCAGCATTTT. Protein product: CASSQVLVSGNQPQHF.

The rearrangement uses TRBV3-1 (or the pseudogene TRBV3-2) and TRBJ2-1; 14 bases align to TRBD2. The CDR3 consists of 16 residues. The V gene's germline CDR1 is LGHDT and CDR2 YNNKEL (reference sequence). V lost 1 base, J lost 13 bases, and 9 bases stayed unmatched. CDR3 in amino acids: CASSQGSRLAGGTQFF. The CDR3 coding sequence is TGTGCCAGCAGCCAAGGATCAAGACTAGCGGGGGGGACCCAGTTCTTC.

This clone was observed a handful of times. The V call is TRBV21-1, the J call TRBJ1-4. TRBV21-1 is a listed pseudogene. CDR3 length equals 15 residues. CDR3 nucleotides: TGTGCCAGCAGCAAAGTTGGGAGCAGGGATGAAAAACTGTTTTTT. It codes for CASSKVGSRDEKLFF.

On this clone itself: The sample has other DNA sequences that encode this CDR3 too. The chain links TRBV4-3 to TRBJ2-2; D not resolved. This CDR3 comprises 15 residues. V dropped 2 bases and J dropped 2 bases, with 9 bases sitting between them. CDR1 is LGHNA, CDR2 YSLEER, per germline. This CDR3 is CASSQSPDNTGELFF. CDR3 DNA sequence: TGCGCCAGCAGCCAATCCCCTGACAACACCGGGGAGCTGTTTTTT.

With respect to this clone: A much larger clone is a single base away; this may be a read error. Other DNA sequences within the sample encode an identical CDR3. The gene calls are TRBV2 and TRBJ2-3; D not resolved. From germline, CDR1 is SNHLY and CDR2 FYNNEI. V was cut by 6 bases and J by 3 bases, with 7 bases left in between. CDR3 length: 12 residues. CDR3 in DNA: TGTGCCAGCAGAGTTCTGACAGATACGCAGTATTTT. This sequence encodes CASRVLTDTQYF.

The CDR3 bases are TGTGCCAGCAGCCCCCTGCCAGGGGATCATCAGCCCCAGCATTTT. This codes for CASSPLPGDHQPQHF. This rearrangement joins TRBV5-5 to TRBJ1-5, with D possibly TRBD1 on 6 matching bases. The CDR3 extends over 15 amino acids. V dropped 4 bases and J dropped 5 bases, with 16 bases sitting between them. The V gene's germline CDR1 is SGHKS and CDR2 YYEKEE (reference sequence).

The chain links TRBV18 to TRBJ1-1; TRBD1 might be the D (5 bases). V was pared by 9 bases and J by 0 bases, with 11 bases between. CDR3 size: 13 residues. Germline lookup yields CDR1 KGHSH and CDR2 LQKENI. The CDR3 coding sequence is TGTGCCAGTTCCGACAGCTTGAACACTGAAGCTTTCTTT. Protein product: CASSDSLNTEAFF.

In this sample, this clone is large (0.1 to 1%). The sample carries other DNA sequences with the same CDR3. The chain couples TRBV7-3 to TRBJ2-1; 12 nucleotides align to TRBD2. Germline lookup yields CDR1 SGHTA and CDR2 FQGTGA. V shed 1 base and J 7 bases; nucleotides not matched to a gene: 8. The CDR3 loop spans 17 amino acids. CDR3 sequence (DNA): TGTGCCAGCAGCTTAATAGCCTCTAGCGGGGGGGTAAATGAGCAGTTCTTC. This gives the protein CASSLIASSGGVNEQFF.

The chain uses TRBV24-1 and TRBJ1-2; D remains ambiguous. The germline gives CDR1 KGHDR, CDR2 SFDVKD. Trimming took 4 bases from V and 4 from J, leaving 9 bases between them. This CDR3 has 13 residues. CDR3 sequence reads: CATSDRDIYGYTF. The CDR3 DNA sequence: TGTGCCACCAGTGACCGGGATATCTATGGCTACACCTTC.

The chain is built from TRBV6-5 and TRBJ1-4; no clear D gene. The CDR3 has 15 amino acids. V lost 3 bases to trimming and J lost 7 bases, with 15 bases between them. In germline, CDR1 is MNHEY, CDR2 SVGAGI. This CDR3 reads CASSYLVGEGEKLFF. The CDR3 DNA reads TGTGCCAGCAGTTATCTCGTCGGGGAGGGTGAAAAACTGTTTTTT.